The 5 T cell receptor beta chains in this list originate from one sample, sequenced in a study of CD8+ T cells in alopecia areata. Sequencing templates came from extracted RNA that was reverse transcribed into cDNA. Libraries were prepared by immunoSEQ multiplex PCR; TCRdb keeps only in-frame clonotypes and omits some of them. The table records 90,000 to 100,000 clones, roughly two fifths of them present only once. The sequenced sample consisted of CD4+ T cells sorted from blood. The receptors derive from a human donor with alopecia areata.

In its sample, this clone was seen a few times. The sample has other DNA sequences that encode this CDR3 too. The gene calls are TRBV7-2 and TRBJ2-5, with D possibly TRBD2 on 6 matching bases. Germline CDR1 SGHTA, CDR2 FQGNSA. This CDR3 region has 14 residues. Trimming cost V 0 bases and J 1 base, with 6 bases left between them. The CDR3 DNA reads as TGTGCCAGCAGCTTAGCCGGGGGCCAAGAGACCCAGTACTTC. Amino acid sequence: CASSLAGGQETQYF.

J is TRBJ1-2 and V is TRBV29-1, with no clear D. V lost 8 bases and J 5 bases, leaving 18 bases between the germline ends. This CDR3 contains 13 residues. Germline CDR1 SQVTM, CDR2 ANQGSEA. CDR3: CSINPGIGYGYTF. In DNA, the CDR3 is TGCAGCATAAACCCGGGGATAGGATATGGCTACACCTTC.

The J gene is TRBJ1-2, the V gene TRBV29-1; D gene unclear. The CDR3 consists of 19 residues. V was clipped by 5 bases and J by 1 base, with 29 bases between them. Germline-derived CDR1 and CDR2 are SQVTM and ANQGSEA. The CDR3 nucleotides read TGCAGCGTTTCGACCCAAGAAGCTCTCAGCCTGCCTGGTAACTATGGCTACACCTTC. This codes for CSVSTQEALSLPGNYGYTF.

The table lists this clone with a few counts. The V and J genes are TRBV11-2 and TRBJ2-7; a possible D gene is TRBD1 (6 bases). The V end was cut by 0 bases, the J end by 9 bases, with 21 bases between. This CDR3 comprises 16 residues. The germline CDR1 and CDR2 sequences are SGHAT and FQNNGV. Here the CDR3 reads CASSLDRPRRGLSQYF. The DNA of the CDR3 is TGTGCCAGCAGCTTAGATCGGCCCCGCAGGGGATTATCGCAGTACTTC.

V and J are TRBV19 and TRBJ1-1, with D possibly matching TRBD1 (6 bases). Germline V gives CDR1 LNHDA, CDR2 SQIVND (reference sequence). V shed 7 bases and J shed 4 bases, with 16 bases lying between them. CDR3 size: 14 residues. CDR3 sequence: CASNTGTRVTEAFF. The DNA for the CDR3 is TGTGCCAGTAACACCGGGACACGAGTCACTGAAGCTTTCTTT.